Below, 30 T cell receptor beta chains from the same sample are listed, as sequenced in a study of metastatic and nonmetastatic thyroid tumors. All patients were untreated before thyroid surgery. TCRdb reanalyzed the PCR reads with MiXCR. The sample lists about 24,000 clones, around 26% occurring once. The specimen was blood. Source of these receptors: a male donor with papillary thyroid cancer or a benign thyroid nodule (not recorded which). Some clones in this sample may be carry-over from other donors' samples.

This clone was observed many times. The genes are TRBV20-1 and TRBJ2-6, with TRBD2 matching over 7 bases. The CDR3 runs 18 residues. The V segment lost 0 bases and the J segment 0 bases; nucleotides outside the gene matches: 8. Germline V gene lookup returns CDR1 DFQATT and CDR2 SNEGSKA (reference sequence). CDR3 region: CSAREDGTTSSGANVLTF. CDR3 nucleotides: TGCAGTGCTAGAGAGGACGGGACTACTAGCTCTGGGGCCAACGTCCTGACTTTC.

This clone appeared many times. V is TRBV6-5 and J is TRBJ1-5; possibly TRBD1 for D (5 bases). V lost 2 bases and J lost 6, with 11 bases in between. This CDR3 has 14 amino acids. CDR1 is MNHEY, CDR2 SVGAGI, per germline. The CDR3 here is CASSYGQEAQPQHF. The CDR3 nucleotides are TGTGCCAGCAGTTACGGACAAGAGGCTCAGCCCCAGCATTTT.

The V and J genes are TRBV20-1 and TRBJ2-7; tentatively, D is TRBD2 (5 bases). CDR1 is DFQATT and CDR2 is SNEGSKA in the germline V gene (reference sequence). This CDR3 has 14 residues. V lost 6 bases and J 7 bases, leaving 22 bases between the germline ends. The CDR3 nucleotides read TGCAGTGCCCCGGACTCCGGGAACGGGTGGGAGCAGTACTTC. Translating it yields CSAPDSGNGWEQYF.

This clone was counted many times. This sequence joins TRBV15 and TRBJ1-2; D remains unclear. From germline, CDR1 is LNHNV and CDR2 YYDKDF (reference sequence). The CDR3 contains 14 residues. The V and J ends lost 0 bases and 7 bases respectively, with 12 bases between them. CDR3 in amino acids: CATSREWTDPGYTF. The CDR3 DNA reads TGTGCCACCAGCAGAGAGTGGACGGACCCTGGCTACACCTTC.

Concerning this clone itself: One end of the junction varies from germline; a read error may be responsible. The chain carries TRBV20-1 and TRBJ1-1, with a possible D match to TRBD1 (5 bases). CDR3 size: 12 residues. Germline CDR1 DFQATT, CDR2 SNEGSKA (reference sequence). CDR3 protein: CRPLAQGYLALF. The CDR3 coding sequence is TGCAGGCCGCTAGCCCAGGGATATTTAGCTTTATTT.

This clone came up a few times. An end of the junction differs from the germline gene, which may be a read error. The J gene is TRBJ2-2, the V gene TRBV12-3 or TRBV12-4; TRBD2 is a possible D gene (5 bases). The CDR3 length is 13 residues. CDR3 DNA sequence: TGTGCCAGCAGAACTCTGGTAACCGGGGAGCTGGTTTTT. This translates into CASRTLVTGELVF.

This clone was observed at least ten times. The chain combines TRBV18 with TRBJ2-6, with D possibly being TRBD1 (6 bases). The V end lost 4 bases, the J end lost 1 base, and 8 bases lay between the germline ends. The CDR3 sequence is 15 residues long. CDR1 and CDR2 (germline): KGHSH, LQKENI. CDR3 coding DNA: TGTGCCAGCTCACAGGGACAATCTGGGGCCAACGTCCTGACTTTC. This sequence encodes CASSQGQSGANVLTF.

This clone appeared a few times. One end of the junction varies from germline; a read error may be responsible. This chain links TRBV6-1 with TRBJ1-2; no firm D call. The germline V gene has CDR1 MNHNS and CDR2 SASEGT. The CDR3 contains 15 residues. CDR3 nucleotides: TGTGCAAGCAGCCACTCGGGGAAAGAGACGGGCGGCTACACCTTC. Translation: CASSHSGKETGGYTF.

This clone was observed many times. This chain joins TRBV7-3 and TRBJ2-3; no definite D call. This CDR3 spans 15 amino acids. Trimming shortened V by 5 bases and J by 1 base, and 13 bases separated the two germline ends. Germline V CDR1 and CDR2: SGHTA, FQGTGA. The CDR3 nucleotides read TGTGCCAGCAGCCCCTCTCGGGCGGGCACAGATACGCAGTATTTT. Translation gives CASSPSRAGTDTQYF.

The CDR3 sequence is CASSSGTGTYEQYF. The CDR3 nucleotides are TGTGCCAGCTCATCCGGGACAGGGACCTACGAGCAGTACTTC. The V and J genes are TRBV18 and TRBJ2-7; 9 nucleotides align to TRBD1. The germline gives CDR1 KGHSH, CDR2 LQKENI. The CDR3 consists of 14 residues. V gave up 5 bases and J gave up 2 bases; unmatched junction bases: 4.

The sample holds many counts of this clone. This rearrangement joins TRBV7-9 to TRBJ1-5; D is perhaps TRBD1 (6 bases). Trimming cost V 5 bases and J 3 bases, with 8 bases left between them. The CDR3 is 13 residues long. The germline CDR1 and CDR2 sequences are SEHNR and FQNEAQ (reference sequence). In DNA form, the CDR3 reads TGTGCCAGCAGCCGGACAGTCAATCAGCCCCAGCATTTT. Protein product: CASSRTVNQPQHF.

This clone was seen only a few times. The chain links TRBV18 to TRBJ2-7; 8 bases match TRBD2. V gave up 11 bases and J gave up 0 bases; unmatched junction bases: 9. CDR1 and CDR2 (germline): KGHSH, LQKENI. The CDR3 length is 14 residues. The CDR3 sequence: CAAATSASSYEQYF. CDR3 nucleotide sequence: TGTGCCGCCGCGACTAGCGCGAGCTCCTACGAGCAGTACTTC.

This clone was seen ten or more times. The chain links TRBV19 to TRBJ2-1, with D possibly matching TRBD1 (5 bases). Germline CDR1 LNHDA, CDR2 SQIVND (reference sequence). The CDR3 is 13 residues long. V was pared by 11 bases and J by 6 bases, with 17 bases between. The CDR3 spells CAGAYDLGNEQFF. The CDR3 nucleotides are TGTGCCGGGGCCTACGACTTGGGCAATGAGCAGTTCTTC.

This clone was recorded a few times. The chain combines TRBV2 with TRBJ2-2, with D perhaps given as TRBD1 or TRBD2 (5 bases each). The CDR3 loop spans 17 amino acids. The V end was cut by 10 bases, the J end by 0 bases, with 21 bases between. CDR1 is SNHLY, CDR2 FYNNEI, per germline. CDR3 in amino acids: CATDGVRVSSNTGELFF. For the CDR3, the DNA is TGTGCCACCGACGGGGTCAGGGTCTCCTCGAACACCGGGGAGCTGTTTTTT. The whole variable domain, filled in from reference TRBV2 and TRBJ2-2, reads EPEVTQTPSHQVTQMGQEVILRCVPISNHLYFYWYRQILGQKVEFLVSFYNNEISEKSEIFDDQFSVERPDGSNFTLKIRSTKLEDSAMYFCATDGVRVSSNTGELFFGEGSRLTVL.

CDR3 protein: CASSLRTGGNYGYTF. The CDR3 DNA sequence: TGTGCCAGCAGCTTAAGGACAGGGGGTAACTATGGCTACACCTTC. V is TRBV7-2 and J is TRBJ1-2, with 10 bases that match TRBD1. V lost 2 bases to trimming and J lost 1 base; unmatched junction nucleotides: 1. CDR1 is SGHTA and CDR2 is FQGNSA in the germline V gene. The CDR3 has 15 amino acids.

This clone was found many times. The genes are TRBV6-4 and TRBJ1-1, with D possibly matching TRBD1 (6 bases). The CDR3 sequence is 14 residues long. Germline CDR1 and CDR2: MRHNA and SNTAGT. The germline V and J ends were trimmed by 3 bases and 5 bases, with 13 bases remaining between them. The DNA of the CDR3 is TGTGCCAGCAGTGAGTCAGGGGTTCTAACTGAAGCTTTCTTT. The encoded protein is CASSESGVLTEAFF.

A note on this clone: The junction does not match germline at one end; this may be a read error. This chain uses TRBV9 with TRBJ2-3, with D possibly matching TRBD2 (6 bases). CDR1 is SGDLS and CDR2 is YYNGEE in the germline V gene. This CDR3 comprises 14 residues. The CDR3 DNA sequence: TGTGCCAGCAGCGTAGGCGGGGACTCCCGTACGCAGTTTTTT. The encoded protein is CASSVGGDSRTQFF.

With respect to this clone: This is likely a read error, given that the CDR3 carries no conserved phenylalanine or tryptophan at its end. This rearrangement joins TRBV7-3 to TRBJ2-1; no definite D call. Germline V gives CDR1 SGHTA, CDR2 FQGTGA. The CDR3 covers 15 residues. CDR3 coding DNA: TGTTCCAGCAGTTCATCCCTGTCGGGTTCGGGTGAGCAGTTCTTA. This codes for CSSSSSLSGSGEQFL.

This clone is medium-sized. J is TRBJ1-2 and V is TRBV27, with a tentative D call TRBD1 (5 bases). V was shortened by 6 bases and J by 7 bases, with 12 bases between the two germline ends. The CDR3 runs 12 residues. Germline CDR1 is MNHEY and CDR2 is SMNVEV (reference sequence). DNA for the CDR3: TGTGCCAGCAGGACAGCGGGTGGTGGCTACACCTTC. As protein: CASRTAGGGYTF.

Points on this clone: Compared with germline, one end of the junction differs, possibly owing to a read error. The rearrangement links TRBV29-1 to TRBJ2-1; no definite D call. Looked up from germline, CDR1 is SQVTM and CDR2 is ANQGSEA. The CDR3 loop spans 13 amino acids. The CDR3 here is CSVAVSSYNEQVF. In nucleotides, the CDR3 is TGCAGCGTTGCGGTTAGCTCCTACAATGAGCAGGTCTTC.

With regard to this clone: The junction shows a germline mismatch at one end, possibly a read error. The chain links TRBV19 to TRBJ1-1; D is undetermined. The CDR3 extends over 13 amino acids. From germline, CDR1 is LNHDA and CDR2 SQIVND (reference sequence). The CDR3 region has the DNA TGTGCCACTCAAGAACGGCGGAACACTGAAGCCTTCTTT. Translated, it gives CATQERRNTEAFF.

Only a few counts were recorded for this clone. Sequence at one end of the junction differs from germline and may be a read error. The genes are TRBV12-3 or TRBV12-4 and TRBJ1-5, with D hard to call. The CDR3 has 13 residues. CDR3 coding DNA: TGTGTCAGCGGAAACATCGTCGGGCAGCCCCAGCATTTT. Translated, it gives CVSGNIVGQPQHF.

This clone appeared many times. The genes are TRBV5-4 and TRBJ1-2; D gene uncertain. Per germline, CDR1 SGHNT and CDR2 YYREEE (reference sequence). CDR3 size: 12 residues. The germline V and J ends were trimmed by 2 bases and 7 bases, with 9 bases remaining between them. The CDR3 loop is CASSLRRSGYTF. In DNA, the CDR3 is TGTGCCAGCAGCTTAAGGCGGAGTGGCTACACCTTC.

This chain joins TRBV7-6 and TRBJ2-7; a possible D gene is TRBD2 (6 bases). This CDR3 is built from 19 residues. Trimming left V 1 base short and J 3 bases short, with 25 bases between. CDR1 and CDR2 from the germline V gene are SGHVS and FNYEAQ. The CDR3 region is CASSLGGAGRGVKGYEQYF. As DNA, the CDR3 is TGTGCCAGCAGCTTAGGCGGGGCAGGGCGTGGGGTAAAAGGCTACGAGCAGTACTTC. The full variable domain, in which reference TRBV7-6 and TRBJ2-7 provide the parts outside the CDR3, is GAGVSQSPRYKVTKRGQDVALRCDPISGHVSLYWYRQALGQGPEFLTYFNYEAQQDKSGLPNDRFSAERPEGSISTLTIQRTEQRDSAMYRCASSLGGAGRGVKGYEQYFGPGTRLTVT.

A few counts support this clone. Its ends do not fully match the called genes, so a read error is possible. The chain has TRBV28 and TRBJ2-6; 7 bases are shared with TRBD1. The CDR3 length is 15 residues. Germline CDR1 is MDHEN and CDR2 is SYDVKM. The CDR3 DNA follows: TGTGCCAGCAGTCCAGACAGGGCTGGTGCCAACGTCCTTACTTTC. Residues: CASSPDRAGANVLTF.

There are many counts of this clone. The gene calls are TRBV10-3 and TRBJ2-2; the D gene is possibly TRBD2 (5 bases). This CDR3 has 17 amino acids. The germline V gene has CDR1 ENHRY and CDR2 SYGVKD. Trimming shortened V by 0 bases and J by 1 base, and 12 bases separated the two germline ends. CDR3 nucleotide sequence: TGTGCCATCAGTGAGTCTGCGCGGGTCCGGAACACCGGGGAGCTGTTTTTT. It yields the protein CAISESARVRNTGELFF.

Notes on this clone: Because the CDR3 is missing its conserved closing phenylalanine or tryptophan, this is likely a read error. The V and J genes are TRBV30 and TRBJ1-4, with D possibly being TRBD1 (5 bases). This CDR3 is 14 amino acids long. CDR1 GTSNPN and CDR2 SVGIG come from the germline V gene (reference sequence). Trimming pared 6 bases from V and 4 bases from J, leaving 15 bases between. The CDR3 is CACMMVGVNEKLFI. As DNA, the CDR3 is TGTGCCTGTATGATGGTAGGGGTTAATGAAAAACTGTTTATT.

This clone was seen more than once but under ten times. A read error may account for a junction end that differs from germline. The chain carries TRBV28 and TRBJ2-7; D ambiguous. This CDR3 spans 14 amino acids. Germline loops: CDR1 MDHEN, CDR2 SYDVKM. The CDR3 is CARSSGKQTYEKYF. The DNA of the CDR3 is TGTGCCAGAAGTTCAGGAAAGCAAACCTACGAGAAGTACTTC. Filled out from reference TRBV28 and TRBJ2-7, the complete variable domain reads DVKVTQSSRYLVKRTGEKVFLECVQDMDHENMFWYRQDPGLGLRLIYFSYDVKMKEKGDIPEGYSVSREKKERFSLILESASTNQTSMYLCARSSGKQTYEKYFGPGTRLTVT.

The J gene is TRBJ2-7, the V gene TRBV11-2; 8 bases are a match to TRBD2. The CDR3 sequence is 14 residues long. Germline values: CDR1 SGHAT, CDR2 FQNNGV. With V trimmed by 1 base and J by 6 bases, 5 bases remained unmatched. The CDR3 is CASSLAAGLGEQYF. The CDR3 nucleotides read TGTGCCAGCAGCTTAGCAGCGGGACTAGGCGAGCAGTACTTC.

This clone was recorded many times. The chain has TRBV12-3 or TRBV12-4 and TRBJ1-5; 7 bases line up with TRBD1. J lost 12 bases, V lost 7 bases, and 12 bases had no gene match. The CDR3 has 13 residues. The CDR3 bases are TGTGCCAGCATCGAGACAGGGTCTTTTCGCCAGCATTTT. Its translation: CASIETGSFRQHF.